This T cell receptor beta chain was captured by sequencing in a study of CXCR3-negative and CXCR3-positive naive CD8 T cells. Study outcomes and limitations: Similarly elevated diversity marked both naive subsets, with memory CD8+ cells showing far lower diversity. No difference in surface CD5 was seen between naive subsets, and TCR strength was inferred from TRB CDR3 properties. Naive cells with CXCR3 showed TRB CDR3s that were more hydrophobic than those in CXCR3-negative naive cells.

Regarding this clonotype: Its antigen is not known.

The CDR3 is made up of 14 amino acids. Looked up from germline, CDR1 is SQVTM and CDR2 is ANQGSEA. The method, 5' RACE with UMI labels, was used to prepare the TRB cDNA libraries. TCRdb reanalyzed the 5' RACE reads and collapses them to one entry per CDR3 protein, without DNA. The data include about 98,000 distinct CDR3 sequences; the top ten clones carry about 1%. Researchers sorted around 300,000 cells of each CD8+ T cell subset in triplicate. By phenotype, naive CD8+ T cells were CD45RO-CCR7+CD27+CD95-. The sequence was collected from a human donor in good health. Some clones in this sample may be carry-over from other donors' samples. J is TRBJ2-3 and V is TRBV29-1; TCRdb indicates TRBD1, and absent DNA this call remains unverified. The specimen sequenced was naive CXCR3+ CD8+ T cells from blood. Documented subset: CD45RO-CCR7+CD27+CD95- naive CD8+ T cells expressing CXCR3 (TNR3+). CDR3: CSVDSGAGTDTQYF.